The present T cell receptor (beta chain) was sequenced within a study of blood T cell repertoires in COVID-19. Study in general: Some COVID-19 samples were acute and others convalescent; all came from the United States, Italy and Spain.

Trimming shortened V by 7 bases and J by 5 bases, and 11 bases separated the two germline ends. Per germline, CDR1 SQVTM and CDR2 ANQGSEA. The CDR3 length is 11 residues. As processed by the authors: The assay estimated nucleated cells by amplifying reference gene primers. The table came from immunoSEQ multiplex PCR; TCRdb's copy has only in-frame clones and leaves some out. Clonal size and the V and J genes are those of that table, whereas D and trimming came from the DNA. Of 75,000 to 100,000 clones listed, around 85% were seen once; the top ten hold roughly 5.7%. Sequencing was done on a sample of peripheral blood. V is TRBV29-1 and J is TRBJ1-1; D gene uncertain. The sequence derives from a man aged 55 to 69 with acute or convalescent COVID-19. CDR3 amino acids: CSARRGTEAFF. CDR3 coding DNA: TGCAGCGCGCGGCGCGGGACTGAAGCTTTCTTT.